This T cell receptor beta chain emerged from a study of graft-versus-host responses after intestinal transplantation (dated by TCRdb to the early 2020s). Looking at the study overall: The transplants that recipients got were multivisceral, liver-intestinal, or isolated intestinal. Every recipient was given anti-thymocyte globulin induction, followed by 2 to 3 years of maintenance tacrolimus and steroids. Instead of going to the commercial service, samples from a few later patients were sequenced in-house on an Illumina MiSeq and processed with MiXCR. To identify alloreactive clones, pre-transplant mixed lymphocyte reaction products were sequenced and then compared with unstimulated pre-transplant donor and recipient T cells. The cohort enrolled 24 intestinal transplant recipients, one of whom was a retransplant, and 3 patients without pretransplant specimens were excluded. A peak of at least 4% donor T cells among recipient peripheral blood mononuclear cells was the definition used for donor T cell macrochimerism. Graft-versus-host and host-versus-graft alloreactive T cell clones were tracked in the graft, circulation and bone marrow after intestinal transplantation using bulk TCR-beta CDR3 sequencing. Points the paper makes about the study in general: GvH clones were detected in recipient bone marrow, and some appeared earlier in ileal mucosa or blood, consistent with an intestinal mucosal origin. Early after transplant, peak levels of circulating GvH clones were found to be associated with declines in HvG clones. Patients with donor T cell macrochimerism had high GvH to HvG T cell clonal ratios in their allografts. Conclusions were limited by the relatively low number and heterogeneity of intestinal transplant patients.

With respect to this clone: What antigen it recognizes has not been identified. Per-base qualities were not stored, and no clone one base away is much larger.

CDR1 and CDR2 were assigned from the germline V gene (reference sequence) as WNHNN and SYGVQD. The V end loses 1 base and the J end loses 5 bases, and a stretch of 8 bases separates them. The CDR3 holds 13 amino acids from the cysteine to the phenylalanine. Only the CDR3 DNA is retained, 39 bases long and in frame from the first base. The library was built by means of the immunoSEQ multiplex PCR assay. For most patients, genomic DNA was isolated using the Qiagen DNeasy Blood and Tissue Kit and was shipped frozen to Adaptive Biotechnologies for TCR sequencing. High-throughput TCR-beta CDR3 sequencing of genomic DNA from most patients was performed by Adaptive Biotechnologies. In the source study's methods: TCR sequencing data were retrieved from Adaptive's ImmunoSEQ software for around 18 patients, whereas three other patients were processed with MiXCR and VDJtools. To correct CD4 versus CD8 sorting errors, any sequence found in both subsets at a frequency ratio below 5:1 was removed. CDR3 nucleotide sequences shared by donor and recipient were removed because the origin of these sequences could not be assigned. At least 2-fold expansion over unstimulated cells and a minimum CFSE-low frequency of 0.002% (template counts) or 0.001% (read counts) were required for clones to be classified as alloreactive. Clones detected in sequenced pre-transplant spleen, lymph node, or MLR CFSE-low populations of the donor or recipient were defined as mappable. Cumulative frequency of alloreactive clones was calculated as a percentage of all sequences weighted by copy number. The clones in this table, taken by TCRdb from immuneACCESS, are in-frame only. Not every clone is retained; where verified, under half of the shortfall comes from an unresolved V gene, and the cause of the rest is unknown. The DNA gave D and trimming, while V, J and clone size come from that table. The sample table lists over 70,000 clones, almost 90% of them with a count of one. Of the sample, about 4% falls within the top ten clones.

Reading the label with the study, this specimen's time point is: cells obtained before transplantation from donor or recipient. CD3+CD4+ and CD3+CD8+ populations were FACS-sorted from unstimulated pre-transplant donor and recipient cells taken from spleen or lymph nodes. This TCR derives from a human donor who was the organ donor for an intestinal transplant. Material: unstimulated CD8+ T cells sorted from spleen or lymph node cells, obtained before transplant. This receptor chain uses TRBV10-1 and TRBJ1-1, with the D segment identity uncertain. CDR3 reads: CASSEFGVTEAFF. DNA sequence: TGCGCCAGCAGTGAGTTCGGGGTGACTGAAGCTTTCTTT.